The rows below give T cell receptor beta chains drawn from one sample of a study of cytomegalovirus exposure and HLA in healthy donors. Sequencing used immunoSEQ multiplex PCR; TCRdb keeps in-frame clones, though not all of them. The sample includes 30,000 to 35,000 clones. The sequenced sample was PBMCs. These receptors all stem from a woman between 40 and 50 years old in good health and CMV-seropositive. Each CDR3 is given with its conserved first and last residue. The D gene is left open where the match is weak.

j_call | d_call | v_call | cdr3_aa | cdr3_nt
TRBJ2-4 | . | TRBV2 | CASETGDDQYF | TGTGCCAGCGAGACAGGTGACGATCAGTACTTC
TRBJ1-2 | TRBD1 | TRBV19 | CASSIRTGLGYTF | TGTGCCAGTAGTATCCGGACAGGGCTGGGCTACACCTTC
TRBJ2-7 | . | TRBV7-9 | CASSPRQSYEQYF | TGTGCCAGCAGCCCAAGACAGTCCTACGAGCAGTACTTC
TRBJ1-2 | TRBD1 | TRBV14 | CASSHDRARRGGYTF | TGTGCCAGCAGCCACGACAGGGCAAGACGAGGGGGCTACACCTTC
TRBJ2-3 | . | TRBV23-1 | CASSQDGGEGTDTQYF | TGCGCCAGCAGCCAAGACGGGGGAGAAGGCACAGATACGCAGTATTTT
TRBJ2-5 | . | TRBV5-1 | CASSLVGAGETQYF | TGCGCCAGCAGCTTGGTAGGGGCTGGGGAGACCCAGTACTTC
TRBJ2-2 | . | TRBV7-9 | CASSLNDPDLLFF | TGTGCCAGCAGCCTAAATGACCCAGACTTACTGTTTTTT
TRBJ1-6 | TRBD1 | TRBV4-1 | CASSQAAGTANSPLHF | TGCGCCAGCAGCCAAGCTGCCGGGACAGCCAATTCACCCCTCCACTTT
TRBJ2-1 | . | TRBV29-1 | CSVEIFEQFF | TGCAGCGTTGAAATATTTGAGCAGTTCTTC
TRBJ1-5 | TRBD1 | TRBV5-1 | CASSPTGDSNQPQHF | TGCGCCAGCAGCCCAACAGGGGATAGCAATCAGCCCCAGCATTTT
TRBJ1-1 | TRBD1 | TRBV15 | CATSRVSRTGGEAFF | TGTGCCACCAGCAGAGTTTCTAGGACAGGGGGAGAAGCTTTCTTT
TRBJ1-1 | . | TRBV5-1 | CASSWGGSFQGFAEAFF | TGCGCCAGCAGCTGGGGAGGGTCTTTTCAAGGGTTCGCTGAAGCTTTCTTT
TRBJ2-1 | TRBD2 | TRBV5-6 | CASSILAGGPGEQFF | TGTGCCAGCAGCATCCTAGCGGGGGGGCCTGGTGAGCAGTTCTTC
TRBJ2-3 | . | TRBV11-2 | CASSSGPWTDTQYF | TGTGCCAGCAGCTCAGGTCCTTGGACAGATACGCAGTATTTT
TRBJ1-1 | . | TRBV6-5 | CASSYATPNTEAFF | TGTGCCAGCAGTTACGCAACACCCAACACTGAAGCTTTCTTT
TRBJ2-7 | TRBD1 | TRBV5-8 | CASLNPGQGYEQYF | TGTGCCAGCTTGAACCCGGGACAGGGATACGAGCAGTACTTC
TRBJ2-7 | TRBD1 | TRBV11-3 | CASSWYRGHYEQYF | TGTGCCAGCAGCTGGTACAGGGGGCACTACGAGCAGTACTTC